The 18 T cell receptor beta chains presented below share a single source sample, sequenced in a study of T cells in Graves' hyperthyroidism and ophthalmopathy (dated by TCRdb to 2018 to 2020). Libraries were made using multiplex PCR. Sequencing used an Illumina HiSeq 2000. The TCR beta CDR3 regions were amplified from the RNA transcripts. A first-round RT-PCR of the TCR CDR3 used the HTBI primer set with the Qiagen OneStep RT-PCR kit. TCRdb applied fastp at Q25 and MiXCR to the public reads, then kept only in-frame beta chains. Each record represents a unique CDR3 protein, reported with the most common genes and DNA among its rows. Across this sample there are hundreds of thousands of distinct CDR3 sequences, with around 19% seen only once. In total, the top ten clones hold under 45% of the sample. Sequencing was done on a sample of blood. The receptors here all came from a man aged 45-65 years with Graves' ophthalmopathy.

This clonotype has at least ten counts. J is TRBJ1-1 and V is TRBV20-1, with 7 bases matching TRBD1. Germline-derived CDR1 and CDR2 are DFQATT and SNEGSKA (reference sequence). Germline trimming cut 5 bases from V and 0 bases from J; bases unmatched to any gene: 15. The CDR3 length is 17 residues. DNA of the CDR3: TGCAGTGCTTTTGGCCTTCGGGACAGCCTCATGAACACTGAAGCTTTCTTT. Translation: CSAFGLRDSLMNTEAFF.

The chain joins TRBV12-3 or TRBV12-4 to TRBJ2-1; 16 bases map to TRBD2. The CDR3 loop spans 24 amino acids. The V segment lost 3 bases and the J segment 0 bases; nucleotides outside the gene matches: 20. CDR3 amino acids: CASSFRHIVPGLAGGRSSYNEQFF. CDR3 DNA: TGTGCCAGCAGTTTCCGTCACATAGTCCCGGGACTAGCGGGAGGGCGGAGCTCCTACAATGAGCAGTTCTTC.

This clonotype was picked up many times. This chain uses TRBV7-8 with TRBJ2-7; 11 positions match TRBD2. CDR1 and CDR2 (germline): SGHVS, FQNEAQ. This CDR3 region has 18 residues. Losses at the gene ends were 1 base for V and 4 bases for J; bases not matched to a gene: 12. The CDR3 region has the DNA TGTGCCAGCAGCTTAGAGAGCGTAGCTAGCGGGAGGTTGTACGAGCAGTACTTC. This translates into CASSLESVASGRLYEQYF.

This sequence joins TRBV14 and TRBJ2-4, with 11 positions matching TRBD2. The CDR3 loop spans 21 amino acids. Per germline, CDR1 SGHDN and CDR2 FVKESK. V lost 3 bases and J lost 1; bases outside the gene matches: 17. The CDR3 nucleotides read TGTGCCAGCAGCCATGCTACAGGGGCCCTGACTAGCGGGAAGGCCAAAAACATTCAGTACTTC. It yields the protein CASSHATGALTSGKAKNIQYF.

At least ten counts were recorded for this clonotype. The chain carries TRBV27 and TRBJ1-6; 11 bases map to TRBD1. This CDR3 spans 16 amino acids. V was clipped by 0 bases and J by 10 bases; unmatched bases: 5. CDR1 MNHEY and CDR2 SMNVEV come from the germline V gene (reference sequence). The DNA of the CDR3 is TGTGCCAGCAGTTTATCTTTATGGGACAGGGGGTCACCCCTCCACTTT. Protein sequence: CASSLSLWDRGSPLHF.

This clonotype was seen a handful of times. The chain links TRBV5-1 to TRBJ2-3, with D perhaps matching TRBD2 (5 bases). Trimming removed 0 bases at V and 4 bases at J, with 9 bases between. Germline-derived CDR1 and CDR2 are SGHRS and YFSETQ. The CDR3 runs to 14 residues. DNA for the CDR3: TGCGCCAGCAGCTTGGCGGACTTATCAGATACGCAGTATTTT. It encodes CASSLADLSDTQYF.

This clonotype was seen a handful of times. Germline and junction disagree at one end, which may indicate a read error. The chain carries TRBV11-2 and TRBJ2-6; D may be TRBD2 (6 bases). The CDR3 covers 15 residues. Looked up from germline, CDR1 is SGHAT and CDR2 is FQNNGV. The CDR3 DNA sequence: TGTGCCAGCACCGGCGGCGGGGTAGGGGTCAACGTCCTGACTTTC. Its protein is CASTGGGVGVNVLTF.

At least ten counts were recorded for this clonotype. The V call is TRBV18, the J call TRBJ2-7; 7 bases map to TRBD2. With V trimmed by 4 bases and J by 3 bases, 9 bases remained unmatched. Germline V CDR1 and CDR2: KGHSH, LQKENI. The CDR3 loop spans 15 amino acids. CDR3 protein: CASSQSGTTRYEQYF. The CDR3 coding sequence is TGTGCCAGCTCACAGTCCGGGACTACCCGCTACGAGCAGTACTTC.

This clonotype appeared many times. The chain couples TRBV27 to TRBJ2-1; D may be TRBD1 (6 bases). Trimming left V 4 bases short and J 6 bases short, with 13 bases between. CDR1 MNHEY and CDR2 SMNVEV come from the germline V gene (reference sequence). This CDR3 has 14 residues. The CDR3, as DNA: TGTGCCAGCAGTTCCGAGACAGGAGCCAATGAGCAGTTCTTC. Translation: CASSSETGANEQFF.

This rearrangement joins TRBV6-9 to TRBJ2-3, with 11 bases matching TRBD2. CDR3 length equals 17 residues. Germline trimming cut 3 bases from V and 2 bases from J; bases unmatched to any gene: 7. Per germline, CDR1 MNHGY and CDR2 SVAAGI. The CDR3 sequence is CASSYGVGLAATDTQYF. CDR3 DNA: TGTGCCAGCAGTTACGGAGTGGGACTAGCGGCCACAGATACGCAGTATTTT.

This clonotype has ten or more counts. The CDR3 nucleotides are TGCAGTGCTACGGACAGGGGCGGGAACACTGAAGCTTTCTTT. Translation: CSATDRGGNTEAFF. The chain links TRBV20-1 to TRBJ1-1, with 9 bases matching TRBD1. The CDR3 covers 14 residues. J gave up 1 base and V 4 bases, and 4 bases lay outside the gene matches. Germline V CDR1 and CDR2: DFQATT, SNEGSKA (reference sequence).

This clonotype was seen only a few times. This chain joins TRBV10-1 and TRBJ2-7; 7 positions match TRBD1. V was clipped by 6 bases and J by 3 bases; unmatched bases: 8. Germline values: CDR1 WNHNN, CDR2 SYGVQD (reference sequence). The CDR3 consists of 14 residues. The CDR3 DNA sequence: TGCGCCAGCAGGACCGGGACAGAGATCTACGAGCAGTACTTC. Amino acids: CASRTGTEIYEQYF.

Turning to this clonotype: This may arise from a read error, as a much more abundant clone is one base away. V usage is TRBV15 and J usage is TRBJ2-7; TRBD1 matches at 8 bases. This CDR3 comprises 20 residues. Looked up from germline, CDR1 is LNHNV and CDR2 is YYDKDF (reference sequence). The CDR3 DNA follows: TGTGCCACCGGCAGGCCCCCTCCGGACAGGGTCCCCATTCAGGGATACGAGCAGTACTTC. Translation: CATGRPPPDRVPIQGYEQYF.

This clonotype was seen more than once but under ten times. The DNA for the CDR3 is TGCGCCAGCAGTGAGTCCGACAGCACCGGGGAGCTGTTTTTT. Its protein product is CASSESDSTGELFF. The chain has TRBV10-1 and TRBJ2-2; tentative D call: TRBD1 (5 bases). Germline V lookup: CDR1 WNHNN, CDR2 SYGVQD (reference sequence). The CDR3 is 14 amino acids. V was cut by 0 bases and J by 4 bases, with 6 bases left in between.

This clonotype was recorded many times. The junction does not match germline at one end; this may be a read error. This sequence joins TRBV3-1 and TRBJ2-1, with D possibly TRBD2 on 6 matching bases. Germline CDR1 is LGHDT and CDR2 is YNNKEL (reference sequence). This CDR3 has 14 amino acids. For the CDR3, the DNA is TGTGCCAGCAGCCGAGGGGACTCCCACAATGAGCAGTTCTTC. This gives the protein CASSRGDSHNEQFF.

The chain carries TRBV7-2 and TRBJ1-5; no clear D gene. Germline values: CDR1 SGHTA, CDR2 FQGNSA. There are 12 residues in the CDR3. V was pared by 5 bases and J by 4 bases, with 6 bases between. The CDR3 sequence is CASSDRNQPQHF. Written as DNA, the CDR3 is TGTGCCAGCAGCGATCGAAATCAGCCCCAGCATTTT. Together with reference TRBV7-2 and TRBJ1-5, the CDR3 gives the full variable domain: GAGVSQSPSNKVTEKGKDVELRCDPISGHTALYWYRQSLGQGLEFLIYFQGNSAPDKSGLPSDRFSAERTGGSVSTLTIQRTQQEDSAVYLCASSDRNQPQHFGDGTRLSIL.

This clonotype came up many times. J is TRBJ1-2 and V is TRBV2; D call uncertain. V lost 2 bases and J lost 8, with 15 bases in between. The CDR3 spans 14 residues. Looked up from germline, CDR1 is SNHLY and CDR2 is FYNNEI. This CDR3 reads CASSESPTLGGYTF. The CDR3 DNA reads as TGTGCCAGCAGTGAATCGCCTACTTTAGGAGGCTACACCTTC.

This clonotype has at least ten counts. This rearrangement joins TRBV2 to TRBJ2-3, with D possibly being TRBD2 (5 bases). Germline-derived CDR1 and CDR2 are SNHLY and FYNNEI. There are 12 residues in the CDR3. Trimming took off 7 bases at V and 4 bases at J, with 9 bases between the two ends. CDR3 sequence (DNA): TGTGCCAGCAATGAGGGCCCAGATACGCAGTATTTT. Translating it yields CASNEGPDTQYF.